This is a list of T cell receptor beta chains from one sample in a study of T cells in Graves' hyperthyroidism and ophthalmopathy. TCRdb reanalysed the multiplex PCR reads using MiXCR and keeps one entry per CDR3 protein. The repertoire holds a few hundred thousand distinct CDR3 sequences, with about 17% as singletons. The sequenced material came from blood. The source of these receptors is a man aged 40-49 years with Graves' hyperthyroidism. CDR3s include the opening cysteine and the closing phenylalanine or tryptophan. Each record gives: J gene, clone size, D gene, CDR3 length, V gene, CDR3 DNA, CDR3 protein. The D gene is left open where the match is weak. Expanded clones get a size class; other rows say once, few or many, or leave the size out.

J: TRBJ2-7
size: many
D: -
length: 14
V: TRBV28
DNA: TGTGCCAGCAGTTTATTGAAGGGCCCCTACGAGCAGTACTTC
CDR3: CASSLLKGPYEQYF

J: TRBJ2-5
size: many
D: -
length: 15
V: TRBV5-1
DNA: TGCGCCAGCAGCTTGGCGACCAGCTACCAAGAGACCCAGTACTTC
CDR3: CASSLATSYQETQYF

J: TRBJ2-2
size: many
D: -
length: 14
V: TRBV24-1
DNA: TGTGCCACCAGTGGACTAGAGGACACCGGGGAGCTGTTTTTT
CDR3: CATSGLEDTGELFF

J: TRBJ2-2
size: -
D: TRBD1
length: 15
V: TRBV27
DNA: TGTGCCAGCAGTTTGTTGACAGGGGATACCGGGGAGCTGTTTTTT
CDR3: CASSLLTGDTGELFF

J: TRBJ2-3
size: many
D: -
length: 15
V: TRBV2
DNA: TGTGCCAGCAGTATCCGGGACTTGCGCACAGATACGCAGTATTTT
CDR3: CASSIRDLRTDTQYF

J: TRBJ1-6
size: many
D: -
length: 15
V: TRBV5-1
DNA: TGCGCCAGCAGCTTGGAGTCGAGCGATACTTCGTCCCTCCACTTT
CDR3: CASSLESSDTSSLHF

J: TRBJ2-1
size: -
D: -
length: 14
V: TRBV19
DNA: TGTGCCAGTAGTCAAATGGGTACGAGCAGTGAGCAGTTCTTC
CDR3: CASSQMGTSSEQFF

J: TRBJ2-7
size: many
D: -
length: 14
V: TRBV20-1
DNA: TGCTCCACGCGGGCAGACTCAAGCTCCTACGAGCAGTACTTC
CDR3: CSTRADSSSYEQYF

J: TRBJ1-5
size: many
D: -
length: 16
V: TRBV20-1
DNA: TGCAGTGCTACCCTACCGACAGTATATAGCAATCAGCCCCAGCATTTT
CDR3: CSATLPTVYSNQPQHF

J: TRBJ2-7
size: many
D: TRBD2
length: 14
V: TRBV12-3/TRBV12-4
DNA: TGTGCCAGCATGACGGGCGGGGGGGCAGTTGAGCAGTACTTC
CDR3: CASMTGGGAVEQYF

J: TRBJ1-2
size: many
D: TRBD1
length: 13
V: TRBV10-3
DNA: TGTGCCACTCACTCCGGGACAGAGGATGGCTACACCTTC
CDR3: CATHSGTEDGYTF

J: TRBJ1-2
size: -
D: TRBD1
length: 14
V: TRBV2
DNA: TGTGCCAGCAGTGGGGGACAGGGGAACTATGGCTACACCTTC
CDR3: CASSGGQGNYGYTF

J: TRBJ2-3
size: many
D: -
length: 14
V: TRBV27
DNA: TGTGCCAGCAGTTTAAGGGTTTCGGCCCCTTCGCAGTATTTT
CDR3: CASSLRVSAPSQYF

J: TRBJ2-1
size: few
D: -
length: 15
V: TRBV9
DNA: TGTGCCAGCAGACCGGACAAGGTCTCGGTCCATGAGCAGTTCTTC
CDR3: CASRPDKVSVHEQFF

J: TRBJ2-1
size: many
D: TRBD1
length: 16
V: TRBV28
DNA: TGTGCCAGCAGTTCCCAACAGGGGGCCGGTATGGATGAGCAGTTCTTC
CDR3: CASSSQQGAGMDEQFF

J: TRBJ2-7
size: many
D: -
length: 12
V: TRBV6-1
DNA: TGTGCCAGCAGCTCGGCCGCCTACGAGCAGTACTTC
CDR3: CASSSAAYEQYF

J: TRBJ1-2
size: -
D: -
length: 16
V: TRBV15
DNA: TGTGCCACCAGCAGAGCAGGGGTTGGAGATAACTATGGCTACACCTTC
CDR3: CATSRAGVGDNYGYTF

J: TRBJ2-7
size: many
D: -
length: 12
V: TRBV18
DNA: TGTGCCAGCTCACCTTTAGGCTACGAGCAGTACTTC
CDR3: CASSPLGYEQYF

J: TRBJ2-1
size: many
D: TRBD1
length: 15
V: TRBV2
DNA: TGTGCCAGCAGCGATGACAGGGGTATGGTCAATGAGCAGTTCTTC
CDR3: CASSDDRGMVNEQFF

J: TRBJ2-6
size: -
D: -
length: 14
V: TRBV6-1
DNA: TGTGCCAGCAGTGACCCCCTTGGGGCCAACGTCCTGACTTTC
CDR3: CASSDPLGANVLTF

J: TRBJ2-3
size: many
D: -
length: 16
V: TRBV5-1
DNA: TGCGCCAGCAGCCGGGGAGGCAGGGGAAGCACAGATACGCAGTATTTT
CDR3: CASSRGGRGSTDTQYF

J: TRBJ2-1
size: -
D: -
length: 13
V: TRBV6-1
DNA: TGTGCCAGCACCCAGACAGGGAGGGGTGAGCAGTTCTTC
CDR3: CASTQTGRGEQFF

J: TRBJ1-4
size: few
D: TRBD1
length: 15
V: TRBV7-2
DNA: TGTGCCAGCAGCTCCGCAGGGGGCTTTCGGGAAAAACTGTTTTTT
CDR3: CASSSAGGFREKLFF

J: TRBJ2-1
size: -
D: -
length: 14
V: TRBV5-4
DNA: TGTGCCAGCAGCTTGGACAGGGGGGGCGATGAGCAGTTCTTC
CDR3: CASSLDRGGDEQFF

J: TRBJ1-2
size: -
D: TRBD1
length: 15
V: TRBV4-2
DNA: TGTGCCAGCAGCCAAATGACAGGGGGGAACTATGGCTACACCTTC
CDR3: CASSQMTGGNYGYTF

J: TRBJ2-5
size: many
D: -
length: 14
V: TRBV7-8
DNA: TGTGCCAGCAGCCCCCGGGCGGCGTCCGAGACCCAGTACTTC
CDR3: CASSPRAASETQYF

J: TRBJ1-4
size: many
D: -
length: 15
V: TRBV2
DNA: TGTGCCAGCAGTGAAGCGCTTGGGGTCCTTGAAAAACTGTTTTTT
CDR3: CASSEALGVLEKLFF

J: TRBJ2-7
size: few
D: -
length: 16
V: TRBV9
DNA: TGTGCCAGCAGCCGAGTGGCAGTAGGGGCCTTATACGAGCAGTACTTC
CDR3: CASSRVAVGALYEQYF

J: TRBJ2-5
size: many
D: -
length: 15
V: TRBV7-7
DNA: TGTGCTAGCAGCTTAGGGGACGGGCCCCAAGAGACCCAGTACTTC
CDR3: CASSLGDGPQETQYF

J: TRBJ2-5
size: many
D: -
length: 15
V: TRBV6-1
DNA: TGTGCCAGCAGTCCCGTACTACCCGGTCAAGAGACCCAGTACTTC
CDR3: CASSPVLPGQETQYF

J: TRBJ1-1
size: many
D: -
length: 13
V: TRBV30
DNA: TGTGCCTGGAGTGTTAGGGTTGGCACTGAAGCTTTCTTT
CDR3: CAWSVRVGTEAFF

J: TRBJ2-1
size: -
D: -
length: 17
V: TRBV10-3
DNA: TGTGCCATCAGTGAGTCGATCCCCAGGGACTCCTACAATGAGCAGTTCTTC
CDR3: CAISESIPRDSYNEQFF

J: TRBJ2-3
size: -
D: -
length: 14
V: TRBV20-1
DNA: TGCAGTGCTAGGGAGACACTATACACAGATACGCAGTATTTT
CDR3: CSARETLYTDTQYF

J: TRBJ2-1
size: many
D: TRBD2
length: 18
V: TRBV5-1
DNA: TGCGCCAGCAGCTTGGTTTTCGCGGGGGGTTATTCCTACAATGAGCAGTTCTTC
CDR3: CASSLVFAGGYSYNEQFF

J: TRBJ2-1
size: many
D: -
length: 16
V: TRBV29-1
DNA: TGCAGCGCAAACCTGGGGGGGGGCTCGGCCTACAATGAGCAGTTCTTC
CDR3: CSANLGGGSAYNEQFF

J: TRBJ2-2
size: few
D: -
length: 16
V: TRBV7-9
DNA: TGTGCCAGCAGCTTAGGGGGGACGCGCAACACCGGGGAGCTGTTTTTT
CDR3: CASSLGGTRNTGELFF

J: TRBJ2-1
size: -
D: TRBD2
length: 17
V: TRBV2
DNA: TGTGCCAGCAGCCCCTCTAGCGGGGGGGCCATATGGAATGAGCAGTTCTTC
CDR3: CASSPSSGGAIWNEQFF

J: TRBJ2-7
size: -
D: -
length: 15
V: TRBV5-5
DNA: TGTGCCAGCAGCCTGGGCCTGGATCCCCTCTACGAGCAGTACTTC
CDR3: CASSLGLDPLYEQYF

J: TRBJ2-1
size: -
D: TRBD2
length: 14
V: TRBV19
DNA: TGTGCCAGTAGTATCCAGCGGGGGGGGGGTGAGCAGTTCTTC
CDR3: CASSIQRGGGEQFF

J: TRBJ1-1
size: many
D: TRBD1
length: 12
V: TRBV20-1
DNA: TGCAGTGCGGGGACAGTGAACACTGAAGCTTTCTTT
CDR3: CSAGTVNTEAFF

J: TRBJ2-7
size: many
D: -
length: 12
V: TRBV12-3/TRBV12-4
DNA: TGTGCCAGCAGTTTTATCGCCTACGAGCAGTACTTC
CDR3: CASSFIAYEQYF

J: TRBJ2-7
size: many
D: -
length: 13
V: TRBV18
DNA: TGTGCCAGCTCACCACAGGGTTCGGACGAGCAGTACTTC
CDR3: CASSPQGSDEQYF

J: TRBJ2-7
size: many
D: -
length: 12
V: TRBV11-2
DNA: TGTGCCAGCACCAGTGGGGGACCCGAGCAGTACTTC
CDR3: CASTSGGPEQYF

J: TRBJ2-3
size: many
D: -
length: 15
V: TRBV29-1
DNA: TGCAGCGTTGAAGAGTGGGCTAAGAGCACAGATACGCAGTATTTT
CDR3: CSVEEWAKSTDTQYF

J: TRBJ2-5
size: many
D: TRBD2
length: 16
V: TRBV3-1
DNA: TGTGCCAGCAGCCAACTAACTAGCGGGGGTCAAGAGACCCAGTACTTC
CDR3: CASSQLTSGGQETQYF